The following is a T cell receptor (beta chain) sequence with its context. The study recruited people aged about 18 to 90 years across approximately 24 US areas. Participants' reported clinical history set cohort assignment. Donors in Cohort 3 who had recovered were those with two negative PCRs, healthcare professional clearance, or resolution of their symptoms. The data were taken from a study of blood T cell repertoires in COVID-19. Germline V CDR1 and CDR2: MNHEY, SVGEGT. V was pared by 4 bases and J by 2 bases, with 15 bases between. The CDR3 has 15 amino acids. Authors' processing steps: Using reference gene primer amplification, nucleated cell counts were estimated. Measured with immunoSEQ multiplex PCR; TCRdb has only the in-frame clones, and not every one. D and trimming were read from the DNA, whereas the V and J calls and clone size are those reported in that table. The sample lists 300,000 to 450,000 clones, 87% occurring once.

The sequence derives from a woman in her thirties who had recovered from COVID-19. The sample comprised PBMCs or T cells enriched from blood (not recorded which). The chain is built from TRBV6-2 or TRBV6-3 and TRBJ2-7, with D tentatively TRBD2 (5 bases). The CDR3 DNA is TGTGCCAGCAGTTCTTACGAGGGTCGGGCCTACGAGCAGTACTTC. Its translation is CASSSYEGRAYEQYF.